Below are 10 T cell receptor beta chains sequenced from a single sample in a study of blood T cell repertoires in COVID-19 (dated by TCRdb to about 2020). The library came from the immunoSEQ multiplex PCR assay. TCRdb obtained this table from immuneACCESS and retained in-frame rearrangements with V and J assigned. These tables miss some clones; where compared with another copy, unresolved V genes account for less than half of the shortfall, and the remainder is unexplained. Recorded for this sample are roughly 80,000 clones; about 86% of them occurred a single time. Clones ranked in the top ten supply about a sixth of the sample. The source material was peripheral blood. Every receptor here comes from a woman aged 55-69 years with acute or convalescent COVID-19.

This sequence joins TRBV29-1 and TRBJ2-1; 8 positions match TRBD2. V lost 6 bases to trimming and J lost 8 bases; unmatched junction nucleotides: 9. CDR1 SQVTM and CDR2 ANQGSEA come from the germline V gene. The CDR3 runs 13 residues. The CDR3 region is CSVSPSGRDEQFF. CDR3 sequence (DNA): TGCAGCGTCTCCCCTTCCGGGAGGGATGAGCAGTTCTTC.

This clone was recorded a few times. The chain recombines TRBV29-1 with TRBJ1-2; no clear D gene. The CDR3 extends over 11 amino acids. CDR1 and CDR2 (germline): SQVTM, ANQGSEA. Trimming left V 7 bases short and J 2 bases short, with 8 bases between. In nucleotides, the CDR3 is TGCAGCGCGACGGAGAACTATGGCTACACCTTC. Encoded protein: CSATENYGYTF.

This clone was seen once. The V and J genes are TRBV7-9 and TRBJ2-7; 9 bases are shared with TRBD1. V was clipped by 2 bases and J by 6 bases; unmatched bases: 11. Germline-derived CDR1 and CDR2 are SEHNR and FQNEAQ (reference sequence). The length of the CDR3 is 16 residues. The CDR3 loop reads CASSLIGQGPGVEQYF. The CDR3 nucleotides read TGTGCCAGCAGCTTAATAGGACAGGGGCCGGGGGTCGAGCAGTACTTC.

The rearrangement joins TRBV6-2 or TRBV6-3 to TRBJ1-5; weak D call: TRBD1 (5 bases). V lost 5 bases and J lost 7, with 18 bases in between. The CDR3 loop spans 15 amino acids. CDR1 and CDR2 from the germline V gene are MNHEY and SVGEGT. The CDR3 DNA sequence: TGTGCCAGCAGTCCCTGGGAAGGGGAGGACCAGCCCCAGCATTTT. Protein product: CASSPWEGEDQPQHF.

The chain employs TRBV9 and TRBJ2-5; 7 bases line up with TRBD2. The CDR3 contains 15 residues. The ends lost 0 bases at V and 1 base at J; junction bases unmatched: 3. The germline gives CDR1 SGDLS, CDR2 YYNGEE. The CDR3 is CASSVVASGQETQYF. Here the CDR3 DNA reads TGTGCCAGCAGCGTAGTAGCTAGCGGCCAAGAGACCCAGTACTTC.

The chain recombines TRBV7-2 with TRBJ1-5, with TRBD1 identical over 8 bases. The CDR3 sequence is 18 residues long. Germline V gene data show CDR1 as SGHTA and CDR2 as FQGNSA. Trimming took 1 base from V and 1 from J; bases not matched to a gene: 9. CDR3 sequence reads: CASSLDPRQGTSNQPQHF. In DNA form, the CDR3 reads TGTGCCAGCAGCTTAGACCCTCGACAGGGGACAAGCAATCAGCCCCAGCATTTT.

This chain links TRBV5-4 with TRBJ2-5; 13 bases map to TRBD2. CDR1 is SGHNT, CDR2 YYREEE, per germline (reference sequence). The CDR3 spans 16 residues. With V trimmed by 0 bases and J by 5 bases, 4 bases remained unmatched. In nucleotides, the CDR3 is TGTGCCAGCAGCTTGGCCGGACTAGCGGGAGTGGAGACCCAGTACTTC. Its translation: CASSLAGLAGVETQYF.

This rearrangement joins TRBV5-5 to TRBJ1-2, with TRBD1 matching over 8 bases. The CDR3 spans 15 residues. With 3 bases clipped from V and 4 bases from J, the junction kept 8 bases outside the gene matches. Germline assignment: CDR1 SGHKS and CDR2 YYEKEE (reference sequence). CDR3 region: CASSSQGAGFYGYTF. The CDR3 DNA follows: TGTGCCAGCAGCTCGCAGGGGGCCGGTTTCTATGGCTACACCTTC.

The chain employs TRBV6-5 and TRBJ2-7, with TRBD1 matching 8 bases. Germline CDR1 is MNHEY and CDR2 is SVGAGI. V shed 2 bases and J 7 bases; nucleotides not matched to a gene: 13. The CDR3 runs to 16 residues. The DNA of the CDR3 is TGTGCCAGCAGTTACCCCTCGTCCCAGGGGGCGGGGGAGCAGTACTTC. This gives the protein CASSYPSSQGAGEQYF.

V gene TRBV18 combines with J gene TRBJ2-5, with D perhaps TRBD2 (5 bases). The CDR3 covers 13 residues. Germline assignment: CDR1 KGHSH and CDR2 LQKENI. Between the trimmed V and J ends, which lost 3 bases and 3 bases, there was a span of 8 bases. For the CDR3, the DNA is TGTGCCAGCTCACCCTCGGAGGAAGAGACCCAGTACTTC. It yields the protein CASSPSEEETQYF.